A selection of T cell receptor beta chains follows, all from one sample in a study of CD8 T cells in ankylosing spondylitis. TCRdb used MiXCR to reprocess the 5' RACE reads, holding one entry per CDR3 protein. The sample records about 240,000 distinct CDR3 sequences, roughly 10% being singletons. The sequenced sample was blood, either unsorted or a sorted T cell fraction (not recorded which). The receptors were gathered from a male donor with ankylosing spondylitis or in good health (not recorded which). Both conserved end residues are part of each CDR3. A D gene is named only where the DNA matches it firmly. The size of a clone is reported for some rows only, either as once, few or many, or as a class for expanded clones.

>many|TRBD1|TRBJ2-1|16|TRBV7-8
CASSTDTGQGGNEQFF
TGTGCCAGCAGCACTGACACCGGACAGGGAGGTAATGAGCAGTTCTTC
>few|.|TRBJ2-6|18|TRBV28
CASRRPGTSLSGANVLTF
TGTGCCAGCAGGCGCCCCGGGACATCTCTCTCAGGGGCCAACGTCCTGACTTTC
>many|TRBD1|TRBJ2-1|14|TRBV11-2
CASRFDRGFNEQFF
TGTGCCAGCAGATTCGACAGGGGGTTCAATGAGCAGTTCTTC
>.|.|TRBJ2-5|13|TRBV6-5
CASSYLGIKTQYF
TGTGCCAGCAGTTACCTAGGGATAAAGACCCAGTACTTC
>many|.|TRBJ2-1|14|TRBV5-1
CASTGDPEKTEQFF
TGCGCCAGCACCGGGGACCCAGAGAAAACAGAGCAGTTCTTC
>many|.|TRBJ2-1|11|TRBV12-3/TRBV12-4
CASRRTAEQFF
TGTGCCAGCAGGAGGACAGCAGAGCAGTTCTTC
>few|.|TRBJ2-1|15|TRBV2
CASRKSRAGDNEQFF
TGTGCCAGCAGAAAGTCTCGGGCGGGCGACAATGAGCAGTTCTTC
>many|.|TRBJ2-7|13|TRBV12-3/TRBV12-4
CASKGVPRYEQYF
TGTGCCAGCAAAGGCGTCCCCCGCTACGAGCAGTACTTC
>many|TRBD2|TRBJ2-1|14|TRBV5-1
CASSLLLAEDEQFF
TGCGCCAGCAGCTTGTTACTAGCGGAGGATGAGCAGTTCTTC
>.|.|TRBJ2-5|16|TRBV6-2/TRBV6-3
CASSYSTRAWKETQYF
TGTGCCAGCAGTTACTCGACCAGGGCTTGGAAGGAGACCCAGTACTTC
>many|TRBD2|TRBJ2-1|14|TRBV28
CASRPGTSFHEQFF
TGTGCCAGCAGGCCCGGGACTAGCTTCCATGAGCAGTTCTTC
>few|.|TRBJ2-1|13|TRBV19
CASSRGLANEQFF
TGTGCCAGTAGTCGGGGATTAGCGAATGAGCAGTTCTTC
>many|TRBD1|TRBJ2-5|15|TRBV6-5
CASSSTQGAQETQYF
TGTGCCAGCAGTTCAACCCAGGGGGCTCAAGAGACCCAGTACTTC
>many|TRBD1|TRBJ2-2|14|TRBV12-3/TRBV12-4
CASSRTGPTGELFF
TGTGCCAGCAGTCGGACAGGGCCCACCGGGGAGCTGTTTTTT
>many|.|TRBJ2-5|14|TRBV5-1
CASSFGQGQETQYF
TGCGCCAGCAGCTTCGGGCAGGGGCAAGAGACCCAGTACTTC
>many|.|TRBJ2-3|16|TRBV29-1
CSVVGGEYTSTDTQYF
TGCAGCGTTGTTGGCGGGGAATACACCAGCACAGATACGCAGTATTTT
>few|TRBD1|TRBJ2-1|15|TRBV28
CASTVDRGTYNEQFF
TGTGCCAGCACTGTGGACAGGGGGACCTACAATGAGCAGTTCTTC
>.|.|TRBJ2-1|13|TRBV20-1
CSAPGAFVGEQFF
TGCAGTGCTCCTGGGGCGTTCGTTGGTGAGCAGTTCTTC
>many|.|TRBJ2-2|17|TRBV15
CATSRPRTVLNTGELFF
TGTGCCACCAGCAGACCGCGGACCGTCCTGAACACCGGGGAGCTGTTTTTT
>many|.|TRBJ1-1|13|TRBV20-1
CSASPGLSTEAFF
TGCAGTGCTAGCCCAGGCCTCAGTACTGAAGCTTTCTTT
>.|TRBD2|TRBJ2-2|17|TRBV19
CASTSRGERERGGELFF
TGTGCCAGTACCTCTAGGGGGGAGCGGGAGAGAGGCGGGGAGCTGTTTTTT
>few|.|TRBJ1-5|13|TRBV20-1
CSAVPVGQRPQHF
TGCAGTGCTGTTCCAGTAGGGCAGCGGCCCCAGCATTTT
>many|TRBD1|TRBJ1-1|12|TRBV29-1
CSVSTGDTEAFF
TGCAGCGTTTCGACAGGGGACACTGAAGCTTTCTTT
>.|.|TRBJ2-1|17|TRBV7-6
CASTPVGGGGPGNEQFF
TGTGCCAGCACTCCCGTGGGAGGGGGAGGCCCTGGCAATGAGCAGTTCTTC
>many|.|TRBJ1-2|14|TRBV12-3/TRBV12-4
CASSPGGVNYGYTF
TGTGCCAGCAGTCCGGGGGGAGTTAACTATGGCTACACCTTC
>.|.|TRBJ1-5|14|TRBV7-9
CASSQTGYNQPQHF
TGTGCCAGCAGCCAGACAGGCTACAATCAGCCCCAGCATTTT
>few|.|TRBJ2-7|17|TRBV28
CASSFSSSSGLHYEQYF
TGTGCCAGCAGTTTTAGTTCGTCCAGCGGCCTACACTACGAGCAGTACTTC
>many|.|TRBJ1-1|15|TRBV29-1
CSVGRLLSLNTEAFF
TGCAGCGTGGGGCGTTTATTAAGTTTGAACACTGAAGCTTTCTTT
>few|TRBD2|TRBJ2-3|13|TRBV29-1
CSVERAGGVAQYF
TGCAGCGTTGAACGGGCGGGAGGGGTTGCGCAGTATTTT
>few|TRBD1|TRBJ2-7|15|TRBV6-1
CASSDLRQGVYEQYF
TGTGCCAGCAGTGACCTCCGACAGGGGGTCTACGAGCAGTACTTC
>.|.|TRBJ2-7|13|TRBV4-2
CASSPGPPCEQYF
TGTGCCAGCAGCCCCGGGCCCCCCTGCGAGCAGTACTTC
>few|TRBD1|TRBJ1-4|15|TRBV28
CASSQPGQYNEKLFF
TGTGCCAGCAGTCAACCGGGACAGTATAATGAAAAACTGTTTTTT
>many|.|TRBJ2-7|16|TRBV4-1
CASSQDLGTAPYEQYF
TGCGCCAGCAGCCAAGATCTGGGGACTGCGCCCTACGAGCAGTACTTC
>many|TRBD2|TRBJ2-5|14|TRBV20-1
CSARDGGTSETQYF
TGCAGTGCTAGAGATGGAGGGACTAGCGAGACCCAGTACTTC
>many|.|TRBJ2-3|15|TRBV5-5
CASSLLFYITDTQYF
TGTGCCAGCAGCTTGTTGTTTTACATCACAGATACGCAGTATTTT